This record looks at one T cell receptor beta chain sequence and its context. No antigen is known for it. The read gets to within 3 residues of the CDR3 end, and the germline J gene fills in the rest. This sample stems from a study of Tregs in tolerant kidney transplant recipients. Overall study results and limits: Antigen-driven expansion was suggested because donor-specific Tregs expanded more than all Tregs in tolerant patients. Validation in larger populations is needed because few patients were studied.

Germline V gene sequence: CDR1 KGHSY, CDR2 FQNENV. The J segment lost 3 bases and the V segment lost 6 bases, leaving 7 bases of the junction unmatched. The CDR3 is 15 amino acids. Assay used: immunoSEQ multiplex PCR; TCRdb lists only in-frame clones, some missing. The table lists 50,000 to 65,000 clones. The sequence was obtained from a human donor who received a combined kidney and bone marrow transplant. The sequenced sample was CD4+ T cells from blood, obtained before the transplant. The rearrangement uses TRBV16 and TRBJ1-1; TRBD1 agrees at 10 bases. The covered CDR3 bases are TGTGCCAGCAGTCGAGGACAGGGGGGTCACACTGAA. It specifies CASSRGQGGHTE. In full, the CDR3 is CASSRGQGGHTEAFF. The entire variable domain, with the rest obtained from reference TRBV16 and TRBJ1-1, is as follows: GEEVAQTPKHLVRGEGQKAKLYCAPIKGHSYVFWYQQVLKNEFKFLISFQNENVFDETGMPKERFSAKCLPNSPCSLEIQATKLEDSAVYFCASSRGQGGHTEAFFGQGTRLTVV.